These 9 T cell receptor beta chains were all obtained from the same sample, sequenced in a study of T cells after yellow fever vaccination. TCRdb re-analysed the 5' RACE reads in MiXCR, keeping a single row per CDR3 protein. Of some 550,000 distinct CDR3 sequences in the sample, around 21% are singletons; the top ten hold roughly an eighth. Source: PBMCs, taken 15 days after the yellow fever booster vaccination. The receptor set was obtained from a man under 40 who received the YFV17D yellow fever vaccine.

Only a few counts were recorded for this clonotype. The chain joins TRBV23-1 to TRBJ2-7, with TRBD2 matching over 7 bases. TRBV23-1 carries the ORF label, with uncertain function. Unmatched junction bases numbered 17, after V lost 9 bases and J lost 0 bases. The CDR3 runs 17 residues. The CDR3 region is CASTRQRSGVSSYEQYF. CDR3 DNA sequence: TGCGCCAGTACCCGCCAGAGGAGCGGGGTGAGCTCCTACGAGCAGTACTTC.

This clonotype has a handful of counts. The chain uses TRBV7-2 and TRBJ2-7, with 8 bases matching TRBD2. This CDR3 is 16 amino acids long. With V trimmed by 5 bases and J by 3 bases, 12 bases remained unmatched. Per germline, CDR1 SGHTA and CDR2 FQGNSA. The CDR3 DNA follows: TGTGCCAGCAGCGGGGCGGGTAGCGGGGTATTCTACGAGCAGTACTTC. This codes for CASSGAGSGVFYEQYF. The variable domain in full, completed from reference TRBV7-2 and TRBJ2-7, reads GAGVSQSPSNKVTEKGKDVELRCDPISGHTALYWYRQSLGQGLEFLIYFQGNSAPDKSGLPSDRFSAERTGGSVSTLTIQRTQQEDSAVYLCASSGAGSGVFYEQYFGPGTRLTVT.

This clonotype was seen a few times. The chain couples TRBV18 to TRBJ2-7; 8 nucleotides align to TRBD1. Germline values: CDR1 KGHSH, CDR2 LQKENI. J gave up 4 bases and V 4 bases, and 3 bases lay outside the gene matches. This CDR3 spans 13 amino acids. For the CDR3, the DNA is TGTGCCAGCTCACTGACAGGGGAGTACGAGCAGTACTTC. Amino acid sequence: CASSLTGEYEQYF.

V is TRBV7-2 and J is TRBJ2-1; the match to TRBD2 covers 8 bases. CDR1 is SGHTA, CDR2 FQGNSA, per germline. There are 14 residues in the CDR3. J lost 2 bases, V lost 8 bases, and 5 bases had no gene match. CDR3 DNA: TGTGCCAGCGGGACTAGGCTTACCTACAATGAGCAGTTCTTC. It is translated as CASGTRLTYNEQFF.

The V call is TRBV28, the J call TRBJ1-6; 9 bases line up with TRBD1. The V gene's germline CDR1 is MDHEN and CDR2 SYDVKM. This CDR3 is built from 16 residues. The junction had 7 bases not matched to a gene; V was cut back by 2 bases and J by 8 bases. CDR3 coding DNA: TGTGCCAGCAGTTTAGAGCGGACAGGGGAGTATTCACCCCTCCACTTT. It encodes CASSLERTGEYSPLHF.

The DNA of the CDR3 is TGTGCCAGCAGCCTTATAACCGGGACTACACCCTACGAGCAGTACTTC. Translation: CASSLITGTTPYEQYF. V gene TRBV4-2 combines with J gene TRBJ2-7; 7 bases fit TRBD2. CDR3 length: 16 residues. V was pared by 4 bases and J by 2 bases, with 11 bases of the junction left unmatched. Germline V gene lookup returns CDR1 LGHNA and CDR2 YNFKEQ.

This clonotype showed up just a few times. This chain joins TRBV4-3 and TRBJ2-1, with D possibly TRBD1 on 5 matching bases. V was trimmed by 2 bases and J by 8 bases, leaving 10 bases between them. Looked up from germline, CDR1 is LGHNA and CDR2 is YSLEER. This CDR3 is 13 amino acids long. DNA of the CDR3: TGCGCCAGCAGCCAATCCGCCAGGGATGAGCAGTTCTTC. It is translated as CASSQSARDEQFF.

This clonotype was seen repeatedly, ten times or more. J is TRBJ2-7 and V is TRBV12-3 or TRBV12-4; tentatively, D is TRBD1 (5 bases). The CDR3 extends over 11 amino acids. The germline V and J ends were trimmed by 3 bases and 7 bases, with 7 bases remaining between them. The CDR3 spells CASSLGLEQYF. The CDR3 coding sequence is TGTGCCAGCAGTTTGGGGCTTGAGCAGTACTTC.

This clonotype was recorded a few times. The V call is TRBV5-4, the J call TRBJ2-5, with 8 bases that match TRBD2. This CDR3 has 15 amino acids. CDR1 and CDR2 (germline): SGHNT, YYREEE (reference sequence). V trimming: 4 bases; J trimming: 3 bases; junction bases outside the gene matches: 8. The CDR3: CASSSSSGGEETQYF. CDR3 coding DNA: TGTGCCAGCAGCAGTTCCTCGGGGGGGGAAGAGACCCAGTACTTC. Filled out from reference TRBV5-4 and TRBJ2-5, the complete variable domain reads ETGVTQSPTHLIKTRGQQVTLRCSSQSGHNTVSWYQQALGQGPQFIFQYYREEENGRGNFPPRFSGLQFPNYSSELNVNALELDDSALYLCASSSSSGGEETQYFGPGTRLLVL.